This TCR beta chain was identified in a study of response to subunit inactivated influenza vaccine. Germline V gives CDR1 ENHRY, CDR2 SYGVKD. The CDR3 loop spans 17 amino acids. The V and J ends lost 3 bases and 0 bases, in that order; junction bases with no gene match: 5. This clonotype was seen at least ten times. Antigen unknown. TCRdb redid the calling of the RT-PCR reads with MiXCR, one entry per CDR3 protein. This sample has roughly 710,000 distinct CDR3 sequences, with 14% found just once. Study outcomes and limitations: Authors suggested each seasonal influenza vaccination recruits few new T cells.

This sequence originates from a man aged 50 to 59 who received an inactivated influenza vaccine. V usage is TRBV10-3 and J usage is TRBJ1-5; 10 bases match TRBD1. The sample in question was PBMCs from blood, obtained less than 15 days before vaccination. The CDR3, as DNA: TGTGCCATCAGTGACTCCGGGACAGGGGATAGCAATCAGCCCCAGCATTTT. Encoded protein: CAISDSGTGDSNQPQHF.